This T cell receptor beta chain was recovered during a study of Japanese encephalitis immunity and Zika vaccine responses (dated by TCRdb to the early 2020s). With regard to the full study: The included participants were given three 5.0 ug doses of alum-adjuvanted ZPIV at weeks 0, 4 and 28. The study tested whether prior Japanese encephalitis virus (JEV) or yellow fever virus (YFV) vaccination shaped CD4 T cell responses to the Zika vaccine. Several representative participants per pre-vaccination group were picked for TCR sequencing, using samples from week 52 and from week 0, the point after pre-vaccination but before ZPIV. TCR repertoires from a few flavivirus-naive individuals were additionally analyzed at weeks 2, 6 and 52 after the start of ZPIV vaccination. The stimulations used peptide pools from ZIKV structural proteins divided into flavivirus-conserved and non-conserved sets, or JEV or YFV peptides that matched the pre-vaccination. ZIKV peptides were 15-mers overlapping by 11 residues, selected for NetMHCpan/NetMHCII-predicted epitopes with affinity below 50 nM. One dose of YFV vaccine (YF-VAX) was administered before ZPIV to roughly 12 participants, and nine or ten participants were flavivirus-naive. Approximately twelve participants were given two doses of JEV vaccine (IXIARO) 28 days apart, two to three months before the first ZPIV dose. General study outcomes and caveats: The samples grouped by participant and showed no similarity across individuals, which suggests that no public TCRs were detected. JEV-pre-vaccinated donors showed higher repertoire similarity across time-points and stimulations than YFV-pre-vaccinated donors, indicating more clonotypes common to ZIKV and JEV stimulation. The individual peptides behind the cross-reactive responses were not identified because limits on sample size made peptide-pool deconvolution impossible. Rather than the whole vaccinated cohort, the analysis covered just a subset of trial participants, namely those who received three doses and had adequate samples. In JEV-pre-vaccinated donors, the repertoire richness of CD4 T cells responding to conserved ZIKV epitopes decreased significantly after ZPIV. Only a few individuals showed CD8 T cell responses to the ZIKV peptide pools, and those responses were of very low magnitude.

After labeling with CellTrace CFSE, PBMCs were cultured for about six days in RPMI containing approximately 7.8% human serum along with peptide pools, each at 0.9 to 1 ug/mL. Unfixed proliferating CD4 T cells were sorted on a BD FACSAria as live CD56-CD19-CD16-CD3+CD4+ CFSE-low cells. Enrolled adults were healthy and were found to be seronegative for ZIKV, JEV, YFV, DENV and WNV by microneutralization screening. Samples came from a phase 1, double-blinded, randomized, placebo-controlled trial of an alum-adjuvanted Zika purified-inactivated virus (ZPIV) vaccine. Peripheral blood mononuclear cells were isolated using a standard procedure and then kept frozen in liquid nitrogen until they were used. This clonotype is judged large (0.1 to 1%). Per-base quality was not reported, and no clone a single base away is much larger than it. The library was made by 5' RACE. TCRbeta libraries were pooled in proportion to their sorted cell numbers before sequencing. Total RNA was extracted from the sorted cells with RNAzol RT, and cDNA was synthesized using an oligo(dT) primer and a template-switching oligo. The TCRbeta V-CDR3-J region was amplified by PCR with Kapa HiFi between a SMARTer oligo primer and a TCRbeta constant-region primer. A second PCR attached Illumina adaptors and sample-specific index barcodes, followed by HighPrep bead cleanup and Bioanalyzer confirmation of a band of roughly 650 bp. The libraries were sequenced on an Illumina MiSeq using 2x151 bp paired-end reads. Per the source publication's procedure: Reads were demultiplexed with an in-house Java program, and MiXCR assigned TCRbeta annotations and counted clonotypes. Repertoire overlap was assessed with Morisita-Horn indices from the R package vegan, and UPGMA clustering and Circos plots of recurring clonotypes were generated. Shannon diversity and richness were each normalized to the maximum value possible given the input cell numbers, so the resulting values fell between 0 and 1. MUSCLE was used to align CDR3beta sequences, SeqinR to compute distances, and R to plot multidimensional scaling. TCRdb cleaned the public reads at Q25 with fastp, built clones with MiXCR and kept in-frame beta chains. Every entry covers one CDR3 protein and lists the most common genes and DNA from its rows. The V and J calls reflect TCRdb's pipeline rather than the authors' work. In all, the sample holds 600 to 650 distinct CDR3 sequences, and around 4% of those were seen once. The top ten clonotypes cover over 30% of the sample.

The sequenced sample was antigen-activated CD4+ T cells from blood, cultured, obtained during a Zika inactivated vaccine study. The TCR comes from an adult woman who received an inactivated Zika virus vaccine.

The DNA is as follows: TGTGCCAGTCAGCAGGGGAATTCACCCCTCCACTTT. It translates to CASQQGNSPLHF. The V and J segments used are TRBV2 and TRBJ1-6, and perhaps TRBD1 as D gene, on 6 matching bases. Trimming removed 9 bases from V and 7 bases from J, leaving 10 bases between the germline ends. According to the germline V gene, CDR1 reads SNHLY and CDR2 reads FYNNEI. Including cysteine and phenylalanine, the CDR3 has 12 amino acids. Here the CDR3 DNA is all that survives: 36 bases in frame from base 1.